This T cell receptor (beta chain) was profiled in a study of T-cell reconstitution after alpha-beta-depleted transplantation in children. V lost 2 bases and J lost 5, with 12 bases in between. CDR1 is SQVTM and CDR2 is ANQGSEA in the germline V gene. The CDR3 is 13 amino acids. Unique molecular identifiers were incorporated when the TCRbeta library was constructed. One entry per CDR3 protein, called by TCRdb with MiXCR from the PCR reads. This sample has around 580,000 distinct CDR3 sequences, with more than 20% found just once. In its sample, this clonotype was seen a few times. The antigen is unknown. Study-level points and caveats: T-cell numbers and diversity, one year after transplant, stemmed largely from T cells that were newly produced. Surviving recipient T cells and thymic progenitors accounted for the high day-60 TCRbeta diversity observed in some patients. Several hundred expanded graft clones reportedly were the source of alpha-beta T cells about two months after transplant.

This TCR was sampled from a boy younger than two who had a stem cell transplant for acute myeloid leukemia, so the T cells may come from the graft donor. The chain carries TRBV29-1 and TRBJ1-1; D might be TRBD1 (5 bases). The source material was PBMCs, mostly from graft donor cells, sampled 360 days after TCRalphabeta/CD19-depleted stem cell transplant. CDR3 sequence (DNA): TGCAGCGTTGAACAGGGTGAGGAGACTGAAGCTTTCTTT. This encodes CSVEQGEETEAFF.